The 17 T cell receptor beta chains in this list originate from one sample, sequenced in a study of T cells in tuberculosis. The protocol was immunoSEQ multiplex PCR, while the TCRdb copy is restricted to in-frame clones and leaves out a portion. The sample holds about 38,000 clones, approximately 93% seen once. As for time point: new active TB diagnosis, blood taken before or within 7 days of starting treatment. This specimen was PBMCs, taken at tuberculosis diagnosis. These receptors originate from an adult with tuberculosis.

The chain uses TRBV6-5 and TRBJ1-2; 7 nucleotides align to TRBD1. Trimming cost V 7 bases and J 1 base; bases outside gene matches: 3. Germline V gene data show CDR1 as MNHEY and CDR2 as SVGAGI. This CDR3 has 13 residues. Here the CDR3 reads CASTYRGNYGYTF. Written as DNA, the CDR3 is TGTGCCAGCACCTACAGGGGTAACTATGGCTACACCTTC.

Notes on this clone: One end of the junction varies from germline; a read error may be responsible. The chain carries TRBV10-3 and TRBJ1-2; D uncertain. Germline V gene data show CDR1 as ENHRY and CDR2 as SYGVKD. This CDR3 is 15 amino acids long. The CDR3 nucleotides are TGTGCCATCACAAAAACAGAGTCTAAGGCCTATGGCTACACCTTT. Encoded protein: CAITKTESKAYGYTF.

The chain recombines TRBV11-3 with TRBJ1-2; possible D gene TRBD1, 5 bases. Between the trimmed V and J ends, which lost 0 bases and 10 bases, there was a span of 15 bases. Germline CDR1 SGHNT, CDR2 YENEEA. The CDR3 runs 14 residues. The CDR3 DNA reads as TGTGCCAGCAGCTTAGATGCCGGTAGCAGGGACTACACCTTC. Residues: CASSLDAGSRDYTF.

The chain is built from TRBV7-2 and TRBJ2-7, with a possible D match to TRBD2 (6 bases). This CDR3 spans 12 amino acids. V was pared by 3 bases and J by 4 bases, with 7 bases between. Germline V lookup: CDR1 SGHTA, CDR2 FQGNSA. The CDR3 spells CASSLSGYEQYF. The CDR3 coding sequence is TGTGCCAGCAGCTTGAGCGGGTACGAGCAGTACTTC.

V gene TRBV5-1 combines with J gene TRBJ2-5; D is perhaps TRBD2 (6 bases). V gave up 1 base and J gave up 5 bases, with 9 bases separating them. Germline V lookup: CDR1 SGHRS, CDR2 YFSETQ. This CDR3 is 13 amino acids long. CDR3 in amino acids: CASSLQEGETQYF. Written as DNA, the CDR3 is TGCGCCAGCAGCTTGCAGGAGGGGGAGACCCAGTACTTC. Together with reference TRBV5-1 and TRBJ2-5, the CDR3 gives the full variable domain: KAGVTQTPRYLIKTRGQQVTLSCSPISGHRSVSWYQQTPGQGLQFLFEYFSETQRNKGNFPGRFSGRQFSNSRSEMNVSTLELGDSALYLCASSLQEGETQYFGPGTRLLVL.

V is TRBV27 and J is TRBJ1-2; 8 bases align to TRBD1. The V segment lost 2 bases and the J segment 4 bases; nucleotides outside the gene matches: 18. Germline CDR1 and CDR2: MNHEY and SMNVEV (reference sequence). The CDR3 loop spans 19 amino acids. CDR3 residues: CASSLVGLGGTGGSYGYTF. The CDR3 region has the DNA TGTGCCAGCAGTTTAGTTGGCTTAGGGGGTACAGGGGGAAGCTATGGCTACACCTTC.

The chain employs TRBV14 and TRBJ1-6, with D maybe TRBD1 (6 bases). Germline V gives CDR1 SGHDN, CDR2 FVKESK. The CDR3 has 14 amino acids. Trimming removed 4 bases at V and 11 bases at J, with 15 bases between. The CDR3 region is CASSPGGQGPPLHF. The CDR3 DNA follows: TGTGCCAGCAGCCCAGGTGGGCAGGGGCCACCCCTCCACTTT.

The CDR3 DNA sequence: TGCGCCAGCAGCTTGTCGTTCGCCTACGAGCAGTACTTC. Translated, it gives CASSLSFAYEQYF. The V and J genes are TRBV5-1 and TRBJ2-7, with D unclear. The CDR3 runs 13 residues. V was clipped by 1 base and J by 2 bases, with 7 bases between them. The germline V gene encodes CDR1 SGHRS and CDR2 YFSETQ.

This clone was picked up a small number of times. The V gene is TRBV5-4, the J gene TRBJ1-1, with TRBD1 identical over 8 bases. The V gene's germline CDR1 is SGHNT and CDR2 YYREEE (reference sequence). V lost 0 bases to trimming and J lost 4 bases; unmatched junction nucleotides: 5. This CDR3 has 15 amino acids. Written as DNA, the CDR3 is TGTGCCAGCAGCTTGGTGAGACAGGGGAGCACTGAAGCTTTCTTT. Its protein is CASSLVRQGSTEAFF.

The chain uses TRBV20-1 and TRBJ1-1; D unresolved. Germline assignment: CDR1 DFQATT and CDR2 SNEGSKA (reference sequence). This CDR3 is 11 amino acids long. V was clipped by 0 bases and J by 5 bases, with 4 bases between them. CDR3 coding DNA: TGCAGTGCTAGAGACCCGACTGAAGCTTTCTTT. Protein product: CSARDPTEAFF.

The V call is TRBV6-4, the J call TRBJ1-2, with 11 nucleotides matching TRBD1. CDR3 length: 17 residues. The germline CDR1 and CDR2 sequences are MRHNA and SNTAGT. Trimming cost V 1 base and J 8 bases; bases outside gene matches: 12. This CDR3 is CASSDWTGGAGSWGYTF. The DNA of the CDR3 is TGTGCCAGCAGTGACTGGACAGGGGGCGCAGGGAGTTGGGGCTACACCTTC.

This clone showed up just once. This chain uses TRBV27 with TRBJ1-5; 7 nucleotides agree with TRBD1. The CDR3 extends over 14 amino acids. The V and J ends lost 6 bases and 6 bases, in that order; junction bases with no gene match: 8. The V gene's germline CDR1 is MNHEY and CDR2 SMNVEV (reference sequence). CDR3 sequence reads: CASRLQGMGQPQHF. DNA for the CDR3: TGTGCCAGCAGGCTACAGGGGATGGGTCAGCCCCAGCATTTT.

This clone was observed a few times. V and J are TRBV6-4 and TRBJ2-1; possible D gene TRBD2, 6 bases. This CDR3 has 14 residues. V lost 6 bases to trimming and J lost 7 bases, with 16 bases between them. Per germline, CDR1 MRHNA and CDR2 SNTAGT. The CDR3 loop reads CASSMEASVNEQFF. The CDR3 DNA reads TGTGCCAGCAGCATGGAGGCTAGCGTAAATGAGCAGTTCTTC.

The chain is built from TRBV19 and TRBJ2-1; 9 bases fit TRBD1. This CDR3 spans 15 amino acids. Trimming at V came to 5 bases and at J to 8 bases, leaving 10 bases not matched to a gene. CDR1 and CDR2 (germline): LNHDA, SQIVND (reference sequence). The CDR3 coding sequence is TGTGCCAGTAGTCCGGACAGGGGAATTGACGATGAGCAGTTCTTC. Protein: CASSPDRGIDDEQFF. Complete variable domain (other parts from reference TRBV19 and TRBJ2-1): DGGITQSPKYLFRKEGQNVTLSCEQNLNHDAMYWYRQDPGQGLRLIYYSQIVNDFQKGDIAEGYSVSREKKESFPLTVTSAQKNPTAFYLCASSPDRGIDDEQFFGPGTRLTVL.

This chain uses TRBV28 with TRBJ1-4; D uncertain. With 8 bases removed from V and 8 bases from J, the gap between germline ends came to 12 bases. The CDR3 loop spans 12 amino acids. Germline values: CDR1 MDHEN, CDR2 SYDVKM. CDR3 in DNA: TGTGCCAGCGGAGGAGGCGGAGAAAAACTGTTTTTT. Amino acids: CASGGGGEKLFF.

The rearrangement links TRBV10-3 to TRBJ2-1; 10 nucleotides match TRBD2. Germline CDR1 is ENHRY and CDR2 is SYGVKD. CDR3 length: 17 amino acids. V trimming: 4 bases; J trimming: 6 bases; junction bases outside the gene matches: 12. This CDR3 reads CAISAPRERGGPNEQFF. DNA of the CDR3: TGTGCCATCAGTGCCCCCAGGGAGCGGGGGGGCCCCAATGAGCAGTTCTTC.

This clone was counted between two and nine times. This rearrangement joins TRBV6-5 to TRBJ2-7; 7 bases are shared with TRBD1. The CDR3 is 15 residues long. Germline V lookup: CDR1 MNHEY, CDR2 SVGAGI. J lost 2 bases, V lost 2 bases, and 6 bases had no gene match. The DNA of the CDR3 is TGTGCCAGCAGTTACGTTTGGGACAGAGCCTACGAGCAGTACTTC. Its translation is CASSYVWDRAYEQYF.